This is a list of T cell receptor beta chains from one sample in a study of OX40 agonist ivuxolimab in advanced cancers. Using immunoSEQ multiplex PCR, the repertoire was profiled, and TCRdb retains in-frame clones only, with some absent. The sample includes just under 45,000 clones, 75% to 85% of them seen just once. This material consisted of CD4+ or CD8+ T cells sorted from blood, taken in a trial of the OX40 agonist ivuxolimab. Receptors were obtained from an adult with an advanced solid tumor such as melanoma, head and neck, liver or kidney cancer. The conserved cysteine and the conserved F or W are not part of the CDR3 here. Fields, in order: D gene, J gene, CDR3 length, V gene, CDR3 protein. D genes are given only for firm matches.

>-|TRBJ2-6|15|TRBV13
ASSLGRSRDGANVLT
>-|TRBJ2-5|13|TRBV5-1
ASSRTKNYQETQY
>-|TRBJ2-2|11|TRBV10-3
AISGRNTGELF
>-|TRBJ1-2|13|TRBV6-1
ASREERTGARGYT
>-|TRBJ1-5|15|TRBV6-4
ASSPPPRGRTLPPQH
>-|TRBJ1-1|11|TRBV11-3
ASSQRVETEAF
>-|TRBJ2-3|9|TRBV10-2
AATQGDTQY
>-|TRBJ2-3|9|TRBV20-1
SARAWDTQY
>TRBD1|TRBJ1-2|10|TRBV29-1
SVEDRYYGYT
>-|TRBJ1-1|10|TRBV30
AWIQGNTEAF
>-|TRBJ2-3|12|TRBV9
ASSVSRSTDTQY
>-|TRBJ2-7|13|TRBV27
ASSLHIPTMSEQY
>TRBD2|TRBJ2-3|12|TRBV7-6
ASSFTSGADTQY
>-|TRBJ1-4|13|TRBV9
ASSVVGDYNEKLF
>-|TRBJ1-5|10|TRBV19
ANTGLDQPQH
>TRBD2|TRBJ2-1|12|TRBV7-9
ASSLTSGYNEQF
>TRBD2|TRBJ2-7|13|TRBV5-1
ASSFAGGLPSEQY
>-|TRBJ2-7|13|TRBV7-6
ASSPSRGQTGEQY
>TRBD1|TRBJ1-3|14|TRBV9
ASSRSGQGSGNTIY
>TRBD1|TRBJ1-1|12|TRBV19
ASSNRQGNAEAF
>-|TRBJ2-5|11|TRBV7-6
ASSLGGMETQY
>TRBD1|TRBJ2-5|12|TRBV7-9
ASSTGQFQETQY
>-|TRBJ2-3|9|TRBV30
AWLNADTQY
>TRBD1|TRBJ2-7|10|TRBV2
ASSGQGLVQY
>-|TRBJ1-2|11|TRBV7-8
ASSLKGPEGYT
>-|TRBJ2-2|14|TRBV7-9
ASSIPSGAGTGELF
>-|TRBJ2-4|10|TRBV10-1
ASSPGGDIQY
>TRBD1|TRBJ2-2|14|TRBV7-3
ASSLGGQSNTGELF
>-|TRBJ2-2|12|TRBV7-8
ASSLGDDTGELF
>-|TRBJ2-7|11|TRBV11-1
ASSFGQFYEQY
>-|TRBJ2-5|11|TRBV5-6
ASSRDRRETQY
>-|TRBJ1-4|14|TRBV7-2
ASSLVGRGTNEKLF
>TRBD1|TRBJ2-4|13|TRBV11-2
ASSADRRMMGIQY
>-|TRBJ2-3|13|TRBV10-3
AISELGKSTDTQY
>TRBD2|TRBJ2-5|15|TRBV5-1
ASSLGLAGGVRETQY
>-|TRBJ1-6|9|TRBV20-1
SASSESPLH
>-|TRBJ2-3|12|TRBV4-3
ASSETYSTDTQY
>TRBD1|TRBJ2-5|14|TRBV5-1
ASSQGQGAPQETQY
>TRBD1|TRBJ1-1|15|TRBV7-2
ASSPRTGVEMNTEAF
>TRBD2|TRBJ2-1|13|TRBV11-3
ASSLGAAGGHEQF
>-|TRBJ2-2|12|TRBV7-2
ASRLAAASGELF
>-|TRBJ2-3|12|TRBV9
ASSVTPFTDTQY
>TRBD1|TRBJ2-4|16|TRBV7-9
ASSYTGTGTGSKNIQY
>-|TRBJ2-1|12|TRBV5-1
ASYRLEAHNEQF
>-|TRBJ2-3|13|TRBV6-6
ASTPSGFSTDTQY
>-|TRBJ2-1|11|TRBV7-2
ASSSRPLGEQF
>TRBD1|TRBJ2-7|14|TRBV7-9
ASSLGADRGAYEQY
>TRBD1|TRBJ2-5|13|TRBV19
ASSTETGFGETQY
>TRBD1|TRBJ1-4|15|TRBV7-9
ATQGIKGAPANEKLF
>-|TRBJ2-3|10|TRBV5-8
ASSLARDTQY
>-|TRBJ1-6|12|TRBV6-6
ASNLGAGNSPLH